Presented here are 2 T cell receptor beta chains from one specimen sequenced in a study of cytotoxic CD8 clonotypes in ibrutinib-treated CLL. The table came from immunoSEQ multiplex PCR; TCRdb's copy has only in-frame clones and leaves some out. Of about 43,000 clones listed, approximately 69% were seen once; the top ten hold roughly 13%. Sequencing used PBMCs, obtained after 12 months of ibrutinib treatment. The receptors were gathered from a human donor with chronic lymphocytic leukemia.

The rearrangement links TRBV2 to TRBJ2-3, with unresolved D. Trimming took off 0 bases at V and 9 bases at J, with 13 bases between the two ends. CDR3 length: 14 amino acids. Germline-derived CDR1 and CDR2 are SNHLY and FYNNEI. CDR3 sequence (DNA): TGTGCCAGCAGTGAAGCTGGCTGGAGTGGGACGCAGTATTTT. Its protein is CASSEAGWSGTQYF.

CDR3 loop: CASSFGVPSGGGELFF. CDR3 nucleotide sequence: TGCGCCAGCAGTTTTGGTGTCCCTAGCGGTGGCGGGGAGCTGTTTTTT. This sequence joins TRBV5-1 and TRBJ2-2, with 7 bases identical to TRBD2. The germline V gene has CDR1 SGHRS and CDR2 YFSETQ. Trimming at V came to 5 bases and at J to 7 bases, leaving 14 bases not matched to a gene. CDR3 length equals 16 residues.